The 5 T cell receptor beta chains below were found in one sample sequenced in a study of shared clonotypes between healthy human individuals. Measured with immunoSEQ multiplex PCR; TCRdb has only the in-frame clones, and not every one. Of hundreds of thousands of clones in the sample, less than 96% were seen once. The material sequenced was naive CD4+ T cells sorted from blood. Specified subset: CD45RA+ positively selected. The receptors stem from a young woman in good health.

This clone was seen only once. V and J are TRBV27 and TRBJ1-1; D unclear. The CDR3 is 14 amino acids. Per germline, CDR1 MNHEY and CDR2 SMNVEV (reference sequence). The germline V and J ends were trimmed by 3 bases and 2 bases, with 10 bases remaining between them. In DNA form, the CDR3 reads TGTGCCAGCAGTTTTCGACATTTAAACACTGAAGCTTTCTTT. It translates to CASSFRHLNTEAFF.

The chain links TRBV28 to TRBJ2-5; 14 positions agree with TRBD2. This CDR3 has 17 residues. V shed 5 bases and J 5 bases; nucleotides not matched to a gene: 10. CDR1 is MDHEN and CDR2 is SYDVKM in the germline V gene. CDR3 sequence reads: CASSPPGLAGVRETQYF. Written as DNA, the CDR3 is TGTGCCAGCAGTCCACCGGGACTAGCGGGAGTACGGGAGACCCAGTACTTC.

The chain recombines TRBV27 with TRBJ2-1, with 7 nucleotides matching TRBD2. This CDR3 comprises 16 residues. CDR1 and CDR2 (germline): MNHEY, SMNVEV (reference sequence). V shed 6 bases and J 3 bases; nucleotides not matched to a gene: 11. This chain's CDR3 is CASSPDGLGSYNEQFF. In nucleotides, the CDR3 is TGTGCCAGCAGCCCCGACGGACTAGGAAGCTACAATGAGCAGTTCTTC.

This chain links TRBV6-1 with TRBJ2-7, with no clear D. The germline gives CDR1 MNHNS, CDR2 SASEGT. Between the trimmed V and J ends, which lost 0 bases and 2 bases, there was a span of 14 bases. The CDR3 runs to 16 residues. This CDR3 is CASSEALLGRTYEQYF. The CDR3 nucleotides read TGTGCCAGCAGTGAAGCGCTTCTGGGCAGAACCTACGAGCAGTACTTC.

This chain connects TRBV19 to TRBJ1-5; 8 nucleotides match TRBD1. Germline CDR1 is LNHDA and CDR2 is SQIVND (reference sequence). Trimming at V came to 4 bases and at J to 6 bases, leaving 8 bases not matched to a gene. The CDR3 has 15 amino acids. CDR3 sequence reads: CASSTLPTGGQPQHF. Written as DNA, the CDR3 is TGTGCCAGTAGTACCCTACCAACAGGGGGTCAGCCCCAGCATTTT.